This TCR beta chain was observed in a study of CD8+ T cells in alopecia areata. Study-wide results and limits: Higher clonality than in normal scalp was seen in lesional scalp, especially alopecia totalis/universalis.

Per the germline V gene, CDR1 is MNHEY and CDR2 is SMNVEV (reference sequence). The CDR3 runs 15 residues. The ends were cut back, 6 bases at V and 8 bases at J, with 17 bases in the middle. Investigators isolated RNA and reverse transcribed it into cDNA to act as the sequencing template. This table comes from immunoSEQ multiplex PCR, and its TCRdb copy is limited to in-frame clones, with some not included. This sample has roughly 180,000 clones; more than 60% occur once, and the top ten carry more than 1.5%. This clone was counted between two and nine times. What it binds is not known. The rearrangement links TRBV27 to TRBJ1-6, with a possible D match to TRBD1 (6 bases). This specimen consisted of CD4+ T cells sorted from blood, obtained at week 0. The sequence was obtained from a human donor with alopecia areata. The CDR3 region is CASSAGTGQHSPLHF. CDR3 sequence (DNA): TGTGCCAGCAGCGCGGGAACAGGACAGCATTCACCCCTCCACTTT.